These 20 T cell receptor beta chains were all obtained from the same sample, sequenced in a study of T cell repertoires in cytomegalovirus infection. In TCRdb, the reads were re-called with MiXCR into one record per CDR3 protein. Of a few hundred thousand distinct CDR3 sequences listed, roughly 34% are singletons. Their recognized antigens are unknown. This sample comprised cultured PBMCs, obtained from culture after CMV antigen stimulation. Receptors were obtained from a human donor in good health (CMV status not recorded). Some clones in this sample may be carry-over from other donors' samples.

This clonotype was seen a handful of times. The rearrangement joins TRBV19 to TRBJ2-1; 10 nucleotides line up with TRBD2. The trim removed 4 bases at V and 4 bases at J, leaving 10 bases unmatched. This CDR3 spans 17 amino acids. Germline V gene data show CDR1 as LNHDA and CDR2 as SQIVND (reference sequence). CDR3 nucleotides: TGTGCCAGTAGTAACCAACTTACTAGCGGGAATTACAATGAGCAGTTCTTC. Its protein is CASSNQLTSGNYNEQFF.

The CDR3: CASHGGPLSYNEQFF. The CDR3 DNA is TGTGCCTCTCATGGGGGGCCCCTCTCCTACAATGAGCAGTTCTTC. The chain is built from TRBV30 and TRBJ2-1, with D perhaps matching TRBD1 or TRBD2 (6 bases each). Germline loops: CDR1 GTSNPN, CDR2 SVGIG (reference sequence). This CDR3 region has 15 residues. V lost 7 bases and J lost 0, with 16 bases in between.

The chain uses TRBV12-5 and TRBJ2-1; D gene ambiguous. Deletions cut 6 bases from V and 9 bases from J, with 9 bases between. CDR3 length equals 11 residues. Germline CDR1 is LGHNT and CDR2 is FRNRAP. CDR3 in DNA: TGTGCTAGTGGCTCCGACCGTGAGCAGTTCTTC. This sequence encodes CASGSDREQFF. Based on the CDR3 plus reference TRBV12-5 and TRBJ2-1, the full variable domain is DARVTQTPRHKVTEMGQEVTMRCQPILGHNTVFWYRQTMMQGLELLAYFRNRAPLDDSGMPKDRFSAEMPDATLATLKIQPSEPRDSAVYFCASGSDREQFFGPGTRLTVL.

The V gene is TRBV7-6, the J gene TRBJ2-2; no definite D call. V gave up 5 bases and J gave up 2 bases, with 12 bases separating them. Germline V gene lookup returns CDR1 SGHVS and CDR2 FNYEAQ. The CDR3 totals 15 residues. The CDR3 reads CASSPYGSNTGELFF. For the CDR3, the DNA is TGTGCCAGCAGCCCGTATGGGTCTAACACCGGGGAGCTGTTTTTT.

This clonotype appeared a few times. The DNA for the CDR3 is TGCAGTGCTATACTAGCGGTCACAGATACGCAGTATTTT. It translates to CSAILAVTDTQYF. The rearrangement links TRBV20-1 to TRBJ2-3; 8 nucleotides line up with TRBD2. The J segment lost 2 bases and the V segment lost 4 bases, leaving 2 bases of the junction unmatched. The germline CDR1 and CDR2 sequences are DFQATT and SNEGSKA (reference sequence). This CDR3 region has 13 residues.

The V gene is TRBV27, the J gene TRBJ1-2, with D unclear. V was shortened by 0 bases and J by 4 bases, with 9 bases between the two germline ends. CDR3 length: 14 residues. Germline loops: CDR1 MNHEY, CDR2 SMNVEV (reference sequence). The CDR3 loop is CASSLSKDFYGYTF. CDR3 coding DNA: TGTGCCAGCAGTTTATCAAAGGATTTCTATGGCTACACCTTC.

The chain has TRBV5-4 and TRBJ2-3; 7 nucleotides agree with TRBD2. V lost 3 bases, J lost 2 bases, and 6 bases stayed unmatched. Germline assignment: CDR1 SGHNT and CDR2 YYREEE (reference sequence). This CDR3 comprises 15 residues. In DNA, the CDR3 is TGTGCCAGCAGCTCTGGGGCGGGAGTCACAGATACGCAGTATTTT. Amino acid sequence: CASSSGAGVTDTQYF.

The chain carries TRBV18 and TRBJ1-1; a weak D match, TRBD1 (6 bases). V lost 5 bases, J lost 7 bases, and 14 bases lay in between. There are 13 residues in the CDR3. Germline CDR1 KGHSH, CDR2 LQKENI. The CDR3 loop is CASSTAGVIEAFF. For the CDR3, the DNA is TGTGCCAGCTCAACCGCAGGGGTAATTGAAGCTTTCTTT.

The CDR3 DNA reads as TGCGCCAGCAGTCTGAGGACAGAGTACCCCCCTGGGACCCAGTACTTC. Its protein is CASSLRTEYPPGTQYF. The chain joins TRBV23-1 to TRBJ2-5; D possibly corresponds to TRBD1 (6 bases). TRBV23-1 is designated an ORF whose function remains uncertain. The CDR3 length is 16 residues. The ends were cut back, 4 bases at V and 7 bases at J, with 22 bases in the middle.

The genes are TRBV10-3 and TRBJ2-2, with 8 positions matching TRBD2. Germline V gene sequence: CDR1 ENHRY, CDR2 SYGVKD. The trim removed 0 bases at V and 2 bases at J, leaving 8 bases unmatched. The CDR3 extends over 18 amino acids. The CDR3 here is CAISESSSAGGNTGELFF. The DNA of the CDR3 is TGTGCCATCAGTGAGTCGTCATCGGCGGGAGGAAACACCGGGGAGCTGTTTTTT.

V usage is TRBV6-2 or TRBV6-3 and J usage is TRBJ2-5; 9 nucleotides match TRBD2. Germline CDR1 reads MNHEY; CDR2 reads SVGEGT. Trimming took 0 bases from V and 6 from J; bases not matched to a gene: 14. This CDR3 is 18 amino acids long. For the CDR3, the DNA is TGTGCCAGCAGTTACTCGAGTTTAGCGGGAGATCCGGGAAAGACCCAGTACTTC. This translates into CASSYSSLAGDPGKTQYF.

Here the CDR3 reads CASSSASLAATGELFF. CDR3 bases: TGTGCCAGCAGCTCCGCCTCGCTAGCGGCCACCGGGGAGCTGTTTTTT. The chain is built from TRBV5-4 and TRBJ2-2; TRBD2 matches 7 bases. This CDR3 comprises 16 residues. The germline gives CDR1 SGHNT, CDR2 YYREEE (reference sequence). V shed 3 bases, J shed 4 bases, and the junction held 9 bases outside the gene matches.

V and J are TRBV28 and TRBJ2-7, with D perhaps TRBD2 (5 bases). V was pared by 4 bases and J by 3 bases, with 19 bases between. The CDR3 totals 16 residues. Germline V CDR1 and CDR2: MDHEN, SYDVKM. CDR3 in DNA: TGTGCCAGCAGTTCCCTATCAGCGCGAGGGCTCTACGAGCAGTACTTC. Its translation: CASSSLSARGLYEQYF. The variable domain in full, with the rest retrieved from reference TRBV28 and TRBJ2-7, is DVKVTQSSRYLVKRTGEKVFLECVQDMDHENMFWYRQDPGLGLRLIYFSYDVKMKEKGDIPEGYSVSREKKERFSLILESASTNQTSMYLCASSSLSARGLYEQYFGPGTRLTVT.

The CDR3 sequence: CSVGTGESNQPQHF. The CDR3 nucleotides read TGCAGCGTAGGGACAGGGGAAAGCAATCAGCCCCAGCATTTT. The chain links TRBV29-1 to TRBJ1-5; TRBD1 matches 10 bases. The CDR3 is 14 residues long. J gave up 1 base and V 6 bases, and 3 bases lay outside the gene matches. Germline CDR1 reads SQVTM; CDR2 reads ANQGSEA.

The chain recombines TRBV7-2 with TRBJ1-2; tentatively, D is TRBD1 (5 bases). The CDR3 contains 14 residues. Germline CDR1 reads SGHTA; CDR2 reads FQGNSA. Trimming stripped 4 bases from V and 4 bases from J, with 13 bases between. CDR3 in amino acids: CASSSGRRTYGYTF. The CDR3 region has the DNA TGTGCCAGCAGCTCAGGGCGACGGACCTATGGCTACACCTTC.

The gene calls are TRBV7-9 and TRBJ2-3; 9 bases map to TRBD2. From germline, CDR1 is SEHNR and CDR2 FQNEAQ (reference sequence). This CDR3 is 16 amino acids long. V lost 5 bases and J lost 4; bases outside the gene matches: 10. The CDR3 loop reads CASSPFGTSWSDTQYF. The CDR3 DNA reads as TGTGCCAGCAGCCCCTTCGGGACTAGCTGGTCAGATACGCAGTATTTT.

The chain carries TRBV6-5 and TRBJ2-1; 16 bases fit TRBD2. There are 16 residues in the CDR3. Germline lookup yields CDR1 MNHEY and CDR2 SVGAGI. Trimming removed 4 bases from V and 9 bases from J; junction bases left unmatched: 6. CDR3 in amino acids: CASSSPGTSGRGEQFF. DNA of the CDR3: TGTGCCAGCAGTTCGCCTGGGACTAGCGGGAGGGGTGAGCAGTTCTTC.

This clonotype appeared a single time. The CDR3 nucleotides read TGTGCCAGCAGCGAGACAGGGGATAATGAGCAGTTCTTC. It is translated as CASSETGDNEQFF. This chain connects TRBV5-6 to TRBJ2-1; 8 nucleotides agree with TRBD1. Trimming cost V 4 bases and J 7 bases; bases outside gene matches: 4. Looked up from germline, CDR1 is SGHDT and CDR2 is YYEEEE. The CDR3 is made up of 13 amino acids.

This clonotype turned up a few times. The rearrangement joins TRBV6-6 to TRBJ2-7, with 8 nucleotides matching TRBD1. The germline gives CDR1 MNHNY, CDR2 SVGAGI (reference sequence). CDR3 length equals 15 residues. J was trimmed by 2 bases and V by 5 bases; bases with no gene match: 8. DNA of the CDR3: TGTGCCAGCAGTATTCAGGGGGCTGGCCCCTACGAGCAGTACGTC. This sequence encodes CASSIQGAGPYEQYV.

This rearrangement joins TRBV19 to TRBJ2-5; 7 nucleotides align to TRBD2. The CDR3 spans 13 residues. CDR1 and CDR2 from the germline V gene are LNHDA and SQIVND (reference sequence). The J segment lost 4 bases and the V segment lost 6 bases, leaving 5 bases of the junction unmatched. In DNA, the CDR3 is TGTGCCAGTAGCACTAGCGTCACAGAGACCCAGTACTTC. Its translation is CASSTSVTETQYF. The full variable domain, its missing parts supplied by reference TRBV19 and TRBJ2-5, is DGGITQSPKYLFRKEGQNVTLSCEQNLNHDAMYWYRQDPGQGLRLIYYSQIVNDFQKGDIAEGYSVSREKKESFPLTVTSAQKNPTAFYLCASSTSVTETQYFGPGTRLLVL.